This entry concerns a single T cell receptor (beta chain). The antigen this receptor binds is unknown. The sample belongs to a study of cytomegalovirus exposure and HLA in healthy donors (dated 2017 in TCRdb). Regarding the complete study: An earlier analysis of roughly 610 of the donors reported approximately 260 Gb of sequence data and 90 million to 120 million unique TCR beta sequences obtained from about 179 million T cells. The study aimed to test whether signatures of past pathogen exposure could be identified by cataloging public T cell receptors. The later analysis used no new phenotypic data to find candidate immune exposures, relying instead on TCR beta sequences and their occurrence across donors. The number of donors typed differed by locus, with about 629-630 for A, B, C, DRB1 and DQB1, about 500 for DQA1, 606 for DPA1, and approximately 470 for DPB1. The study profiled the T cell repertoires of hundreds of subjects by immunosequencing and related them to cytomegalovirus serostatus. Alongside the repertoire data, information on donor age, sex, ethnicity and CMV serostatus was compiled. Several DR-DQ haplotypes were handled as single units for association and clustering, since linkage in the cohort was strong. Genome-wide SNP genotypes for about 55% of the roughly 670 donors were used in a later genetic analysis, which treated that subset as a discovery cohort. Besides the first cohort of 666 subjects, a separate validation cohort made up of roughly 130 different subjects was used. All discovery cohort repertoires had been generated using a single sequencing platform. HLA typing included class I and class II loci at four-digit resolution. An earlier analysis of more than 450 of the donors used high-throughput TCR beta sequencing to judge whether each TCR beta V gene segment behaved as functional or pseudogenic. Around 320 gigabases of sequencing data and tens of millions of unique TCR sequences were included in an early release covering 500 to 750 HLA-typed donors. Across about 370 genotyped donors of the cohort, an average of roughly 250,000 unique TCR beta nucleotide sequences per donor were sequenced, and approximately 19% of those sequences were non-productive. The study combined high-throughput TCR immunosequencing, statistical association of individual TCRs with disease status, and machine learning to predict cytomegalovirus infection status. Of the approximately 400 genotyped donors, 81% were placed in the genetic ancestry cluster associated with self-reported Caucasian donors. In a later analysis, previously published TCR beta repertoires from 666 donors were re-analyzed and high-resolution HLA genotyping was added so that TCR occurrence patterns could be studied.

The cohort consisted of some 730 healthy bone marrow donors. Cohort members were all nominally healthy when sampled, although unrecorded immune exposures were likely present. The donor was CMV seropositive and belonged to the group of 250 to 300 seropositive cohort members. A peripheral blood sample was provided by each donor, and peripheral blood mononuclear cells were used for TCR beta sequencing. The Qiagen DNeasy Blood Extraction Kit was used to extract genomic DNA from the blood cell samples. The protocol used for the library was the immunoSEQ multiplex PCR assay. The multiplex PCR relied on a mix of 60 forward primers for TCR Vbeta segments and 13 reverse primers for TCR Jbeta segments. A multiplex PCR assay on genomic DNA amplified the CDR3 region of rearranged TCR beta genes. The amplified TCR beta libraries were sequenced on the Illumina HiSeq System as 87-base-pair reads. In the paper's pipeline: A later analysis tallied around 87 million unique TCR beta chains across the 550 to 850 repertoires, and some 10 million of those chains were shared by two or more donors. Raw reads were error-corrected and collapsed into unique sequences with a nearest-neighbor algorithm that merged closely related sequences to remove PCR and sequencing errors. To assign V, D and J gene segments, CDR3 sequences were aligned to IMGT reference sequences. For a sequence to be retained, a match of at least six nucleotides was required to both a V gene segment and a J gene segment. Rearrangements were classified as productive when the CDR3 lacked stop codons and remained in frame with V and J, and all other rearrangements were classified as non-productive. CDR3 was defined by IMGT convention, running from the second conserved V-encoded cysteine to the conserved J-encoded phenylalanine. Sequences without an unambiguous match to a single V gene segment were excluded from the earlier analysis of several hundred of the donors. An earlier analysis of some 500 of the donors classified V segments as functional when productive rearrangements were above 56.7% and as segregating when the standard deviation between donors was above 5%. A statistical classification framework was built for diagnosing cytomegalovirus status from the catalog of TCR beta chain sequences. In a later analysis, V and J genes were assigned by comparing TCR nucleotide sequences against IMGT/GENE-DB human TR gene sequences. A later analysis assigned CDR3 sequences and most-parsimonious VDJ recombination scenarios with the TCRdist pipeline. A later analysis defined each TCR beta chain by its CDR3 amino acid sequence plus V-gene family, and excluded reads lacking a unique V-gene family. In a later analysis, 500 to 650 highly shared, low-generation-probability nucleotide sequences were removed to address suspected cross-contamination and a sequencing artifact. For each public chain, a later analysis derived a clonal expansion index from normalized ranks of inferred template counts within each repertoire. A later analysis computed generation probabilities with a VDJ recombination model fitted to out-of-frame rearrangements, and checked the results against IGoR. Hypergeometric tests were used in a later analysis to score TCR-TCR, TCR-HLA and TCR-CMV co-occurrence, with a repertoire-size bias correction applied to the TCR pairs. In a later analysis, false discovery rates were estimated by permuting HLA or CMV assignments 20 times. In a later analysis, co-occurring TCRs were grouped using DBSCAN, and TCRdist sequence similarity was added for clustering within HLA-allele-positive subsets. Co-occurrence clustering excluded repertoires with fewer than 30,000 or more than 120,000 public chains, plus five with anomalous nucleotide sharing. TCRdb retrieved this table from immuneACCESS and kept in-frame rearrangements only. Not all clones are present; in checked studies, unresolved V genes account for under half, and no reason is known for the remainder. From that table come the V and J calls and clone size; the DNA was used to work out D and trimming. The sample's records list 70,000 or so clones. 2.4% of the sample lies in the top ten.

Paper-wide results and their limitations: While some public TCRs were present in many individuals, most TCR sequences turned up only very rarely across donors. The authors suggested that the approach could potentially be extended to other disease states and immunological phenotypes. Because HLA typing was missing for some donors at each locus, association tests included only the typed subset. Compared with the approximately 700-donor mean, donors in an Asian-associated ancestry cluster had fewer N-insertions in productive TCRs, according to a later genetic analysis. CMV serostatus was the only immune exposure information available for the cohort. The study listed approximately 150 TCR beta chains as associated with cytomegalovirus. A later analysis associated around 16,000 TCR beta sequences with specific HLA alleles at a false discovery rate of 0.05. A further reported finding was that TCR beta sequences accurately predicted the HLA-A and HLA-B alleles for most subjects in the first cohort. In an earlier analysis of about 600 of the donors, most TCR beta V segments appeared in productive rearrangements about 87% or about 30% of the time, broadly matching IMGT annotations. In vitro tests confirmed that a few of the cytomegalovirus-associated TCR beta chains recognize cytomegalovirus antigens. Linkage disequilibrium might explain the correlated functional status among segregating V segments, but an unknown experimental factor could not be ruled out. Presence/absence analyses assumed roughly uniform sequencing depth across donors, an assumption that may not hold. The earlier analysis of nearly 600 of the donors excluded approximately 15 rarely observed V segments, including chromosome 9 orphons, because counts were too low. Some IMGT-functional V segments, including TRBV6-2 and TRBV6-3, could not be distinguished by the 87-base-pair reads and were therefore excluded. Strong co-occurrence of HLA alleles, especially DR and DQ, made assigning TCR associations to individual alleles difficult. A later genetic analysis associated a missense DCLRE1C variant with V-gene and J-gene trimming of TCR beta chains, and an independent cohort replicated the association. A group of highly shared sequence variants was considered likely to be a technical artifact of the sequencing pipeline. According to a later analysis, TCR association rates differed among HLA loci, with DRB1 alleles showing the most associated TCRs and HLA-C alleles showing the fewest. According to a later analysis, parvovirus B19, influenza, CMV and Epstein-Barr virus appeared linked to several top co-occurrence clusters. The classifier was reported to diagnose cytomegalovirus status with high specificity and sensitivity in both the original cohort and the validation cohort. In a later analysis, HLA-associated TCR beta chains showed more clonal expansion and lower generation probabilities than non-associated chains that were equally common. According to a later analysis, most CMV-associated TCR beta chains appeared to be HLA-restricted, and the HLA associations seemed to be driven largely by CMV exposure. In this cohort, only TCR beta chains were sequenced, and detectable features were limited by the absence of alpha or paired-chain data.

There are 14 amino acids in the CDR3, from cysteine to phenylalanine inclusive. Only the CDR3 part of the read is kept: 42 bases, read in frame from the first base. V is shortened by 1 base, J by 0 bases, and the region joining them spans 6 bases. CDR1 and CDR2, looked up from the germline V gene, are SGHRS and YFSETQ. The TCR was taken from a female donor in good health and CMV-seropositive. The rearrangement combines TRBV5-1 with TRBJ2-3; the D segment could be TRBD1, given 5 matching bases. Sequenced: PBMCs. The CDR3 protein: CASSLQGSTDTQYF. The DNA sequence is as follows: TGCGCCAGCAGCTTGCAGGGTAGCACAGATACGCAGTATTTT.